The 22 T cell receptor beta chains presented below share a single source sample, sequenced in a study of cytomegalovirus exposure and HLA in healthy donors (dated 2017 in TCRdb). Library preparation used the immunoSEQ multiplex PCR assay. In its TCRdb copy, this immuneACCESS table keeps in-frame sequences only and misses some clones. Where compared with another copy, unresolved V genes explain less than half of these, and the others have no known cause. Here the sample has some 120,000 clones; roughly 86% occur a single time. The ten largest clones capture approximately 3.3% of the sample. The material sequenced was PBMCs. The receptors were gathered from a man aged 30 to 39 in good health and CMV-seronegative.

About this clone itself: The same CDR3 also results from other DNA sequences found in this sample. The V gene is TRBV10-3, the J gene TRBJ1-1; D is uncertain. The germline V gene encodes CDR1 ENHRY and CDR2 SYGVKD. V was cut by 4 bases and J by 1 base, with 7 bases left in between. The CDR3 sequence is 13 residues long. CDR3 protein: CAISGGGNTEAFF. The CDR3 bases are TGTGCCATCAGTGGCGGAGGGAACACTGAAGCTTTCTTT.

The J gene is TRBJ1-1, the V gene TRBV11-1; TRBD1 matches at 9 bases. Germline V gene lookup returns CDR1 SGHAT and CDR2 FQDESV (reference sequence). The V and J ends lost 4 bases and 7 bases, in that order; junction bases with no gene match: 7. CDR3 length: 14 residues. CDR3 sequence reads: CASSYNLDRGEAFF. The CDR3 DNA follows: TGTGCCAGCAGCTATAATTTGGACAGGGGTGAAGCTTTCTTT.

The gene calls are TRBV27 and TRBJ1-2; possibly TRBD1 for D (5 bases). CDR3 size: 13 residues. Germline V gene sequence: CDR1 MNHEY, CDR2 SMNVEV (reference sequence). Trimming stripped 2 bases from V and 4 bases from J, with 8 bases between. For the CDR3, the DNA is TGTGCCAGCAGTTTACGGGGGGTCTATGGCTACACCTTC. Its translation is CASSLRGVYGYTF.

V and J are TRBV6-1 and TRBJ1-1; possible D gene TRBD1, 5 bases. Germline-derived CDR1 and CDR2 are MNHNS and SASEGT. V was trimmed by 6 bases and J by 0 bases, leaving 11 bases between them. The CDR3 runs 14 residues. CDR3 sequence: CASRIGDMNTEAFF. The DNA for the CDR3 is TGTGCCAGCAGGATAGGGGATATGAACACTGAAGCTTTCTTT.

The chain has TRBV21-1 and TRBJ1-5; no check of the table's D call, TRBD1, against the DNA was made. TRBV21-1 represents a pseudogene. There are 14 residues in the CDR3. CDR3 residues: CASSPGTDNQPQHF. The CDR3 DNA is TGTGCCAGCAGCCCCGGGACAGACAATCAGCCCCAGCATTTT.

The chain carries TRBV5-1 and TRBJ2-7; D remains unclear. V lost 0 bases and J 3 bases, leaving 7 bases between the germline ends. Germline V gives CDR1 SGHRS, CDR2 YFSETQ. The CDR3 consists of 13 residues. The CDR3 here is CASSLEPIYEQYF. CDR3 nucleotides: TGCGCCAGCAGCTTGGAGCCTATCTACGAGCAGTACTTC.

This sequence joins TRBV7-8 and TRBJ1-3, with TRBD1 identical over 7 bases. CDR1 is SGHVS, CDR2 FQNEAQ, per germline. The CDR3 loop spans 18 amino acids. Trimming at V came to 1 base and at J to 1 base, leaving 10 bases not matched to a gene. CDR3 amino acids: CASSLVGSGGFSGNTIYF. The CDR3 DNA follows: TGTGCCAGCAGCTTAGTAGGTTCAGGGGGATTTTCTGGAAACACCATATATTTT.

This clone was recorded only once. The chain recombines TRBV11-1 with TRBJ2-5, with 9 bases that match TRBD1. Trimming took 3 bases from V and 2 from J; bases not matched to a gene: 10. This CDR3 comprises 17 residues. Germline CDR1 SGHAT, CDR2 FQDESV (reference sequence). Written as DNA, the CDR3 is TGTGCCAGCAGCTTCCGGGACAGGGTACCCGGACAAGAGACCCAGTACTTC. It codes for CASSFRDRVPGQETQYF.

This chain links TRBV11-2 with TRBJ1-2, with TRBD1 matching over 11 bases. The J segment lost 5 bases and the V segment lost 1 base, leaving 9 bases of the junction unmatched. Germline V CDR1 and CDR2: SGHAT, FQNNGV. The CDR3 runs to 17 residues. DNA of the CDR3: TGTGCCAGCAGCTTAGCTAGGACAGGGGGCTTGGGGTATGGCTACACCTTC. Translating it yields CASSLARTGGLGYGYTF.

This clone came up once. This chain connects TRBV7-6 to TRBJ2-1; 9 bases are a match to TRBD2. V trimming: 5 bases; J trimming: 2 bases; junction bases outside the gene matches: 4. CDR3 length equals 15 residues. Germline V lookup: CDR1 SGHVS, CDR2 FNYEAQ. Here the CDR3 reads CASSQGGGAYNEQFF. CDR3 in DNA: TGTGCCAGCAGCCAAGGCGGGGGGGCCTACAATGAGCAGTTCTTC.

The chain is built from TRBV7-2 and TRBJ2-1; D remains unclear. Germline V gene sequence: CDR1 SGHTA, CDR2 FQGNSA. V was shortened by 1 base and J by 2 bases, with 3 bases between the two germline ends. The CDR3 extends over 13 amino acids. CDR3 nucleotides: TGTGCCAGCAGCTTAGGCGCCTACAATGAGCAGTTCTTC. Amino acids: CASSLGAYNEQFF.

V gene TRBV9 combines with J gene TRBJ2-5, with TRBD2 matching 7 bases. The trim removed 6 bases at V and 5 bases at J, leaving 7 bases unmatched. Per the germline V gene, CDR1 is SGDLS and CDR2 is YYNGEE. The CDR3 is 13 amino acids. The CDR3 DNA reads as TGTGCCAGCACTTCCGGGACTACGGAGACCCAGTACTTC. Its protein is CASTSGTTETQYF.

This sequence joins TRBV15 and TRBJ2-1, with 8 nucleotides matching TRBD1. J was trimmed by 7 bases and V by 0 bases; bases with no gene match: 5. The germline CDR1 and CDR2 sequences are LNHNV and YYDKDF (reference sequence). The CDR3 runs to 15 residues. This chain's CDR3 is CATSREAGGLNEQFF. As DNA, the CDR3 is TGTGCCACCAGCAGAGAGGCAGGGGGCTTGAATGAGCAGTTCTTC.

The V call is TRBV5-1, the J call TRBJ2-1; possible D gene TRBD2, 6 bases. CDR3 length: 17 amino acids. CDR1 SGHRS and CDR2 YFSETQ come from the germline V gene. V lost 4 bases and J lost 5, with 22 bases in between. For the CDR3, the DNA is TGCGCCAGCAGCCCACCATTAACCGGGACTGCTAACAATGAGCAGTTCTTC. It yields the protein CASSPPLTGTANNEQFF.

This clone was observed a single time. V and J are TRBV11-2 and TRBJ2-5; D perhaps matches TRBD2 (5 bases). The CDR3 has 14 residues. Trimming removed 3 bases at V and 4 bases at J, with 12 bases between. Germline CDR1 and CDR2: SGHAT and FQNNGV. CDR3 amino acids: CASSLGAGPETQYF. As DNA, the CDR3 is TGTGCCAGCAGCTTGGGTGCGGGTCCAGAGACCCAGTACTTC.

Turning to this clone: The sample contains more than one DNA sequence encoding this CDR3. The genes are TRBV20-1 and TRBJ2-7; no reliable D call. Looked up from germline, CDR1 is DFQATT and CDR2 is SNEGSKA (reference sequence). V lost 6 bases and J 3 bases, leaving 9 bases between the germline ends. This CDR3 is 11 amino acids long. As DNA, the CDR3 is TGCAGTGCCCCCCGCGACTACGAGCAGTACTTC. Translation: CSAPRDYEQYF.

The rearrangement uses TRBV19 and TRBJ1-5, with D perhaps TRBD1 (6 bases). Germline V gene lookup returns CDR1 LNHDA and CDR2 SQIVND (reference sequence). There are 14 residues in the CDR3. The CDR3 sequence is CAATGVYSNQPQHF. In DNA form, the CDR3 reads TGTGCAGCGACAGGAGTTTATAGCAATCAGCCCCAGCATTTT.

To note about this clone: This sample includes further DNA sequences coding for the same CDR3. This sequence joins TRBV6-4 and TRBJ1-5; maybe TRBD1 (6 bases). The CDR3 runs to 13 residues. Germline CDR1 and CDR2: MRHNA and SNTAGT. V lost 3 bases and J lost 6, with 9 bases in between. CDR3 amino acids: CASSEGAGQPQHF. The CDR3 DNA sequence: TGTGCCAGCAGTGAGGGGGCAGGTCAGCCCCAGCATTTT.

This chain links TRBV5-1 with TRBJ2-1; 12 bases map to TRBD2. CDR3 size: 20 residues. V trimming: 3 bases; J trimming: 0 bases; junction bases outside the gene matches: 13. Germline V lookup: CDR1 SGHRS, CDR2 YFSETQ. This CDR3 is CASSSPPGLAGTSSYNEQFF. The DNA of the CDR3 is TGCGCCAGCAGCTCCCCACCGGGACTAGCGGGTACCAGCTCCTACAATGAGCAGTTCTTC.

The genes are TRBV10-3 and TRBJ2-5, with a weak D call TRBD2 (6 bases). The ends were cut back, 11 bases at V and 3 bases at J, with 16 bases in the middle. Germline-derived CDR1 and CDR2 are ENHRY and SYGVKD. There are 13 residues in the CDR3. The CDR3 nucleotides read TGTGCCGCGGGGTGGGGCCCTAAAGAGACCCAGTACTTC. Translation gives CAAGWGPKETQYF.

The gene calls are TRBV6-1 and TRBJ2-7; TRBD2 matches at 11 bases. The CDR3 contains 14 residues. Losses at the gene ends were 9 bases for V and 3 bases for J; bases not matched to a gene: 7. The germline gives CDR1 MNHNS, CDR2 SASEGT. CDR3 nucleotides: TGTGCCAGAGCTGCTAGCGGGGGGAGCTACGAGCAGTACTTC. The encoded protein is CARAASGGSYEQYF.

The rearrangement links TRBV2 to TRBJ2-1; TRBD2 agrees at 10 bases. The CDR3 consists of 16 residues. The V and J ends lost 4 bases and 4 bases, in that order; junction bases with no gene match: 7. CDR1 and CDR2 (germline): SNHLY, FYNNEI. CDR3 residues: CASSALQRGGYNEQFF. The CDR3 nucleotides read TGTGCCAGCAGTGCCCTTCAGCGGGGGGGTTACAATGAGCAGTTCTTC.